The 12 T cell receptor beta chains below all came from one sample that was sequenced in a study of vaccination and CD4 T cells after COVID-19. This sample's time point: late sampling 161 to 241 days after vaccination in a few convalescent patients. Stated treatment: approximately nine-day PBMC culture with coronavirus spike peptide pools or control peptides (ViraFEST assay). The study sequenced cultured CD4+ T cell DNA using the Oncomine TCR Beta short-read assay. MiXCR, run by TCRdb on the PCR reads, gives a single entry per CDR3 protein. Among 20,000 to 25,000 distinct CDR3 sequences listed, roughly 50% were seen once. These TCRs are of unknown antigen specificity. Source: CD4+ T cells from blood, cultured in vitro, taken about 7 months after SARS-CoV-2 vaccination. The source of these receptors is a human donor who had recovered from COVID-19.

This clonotype was observed once. This CDR3 reads CASSVQAYEQYF. Written as DNA, the CDR3 is TGTGCCAGCAGTGTACAAGCTTACGAGCAGTACTTC. This rearrangement joins TRBV28 to TRBJ2-7; no clear D. This CDR3 is built from 12 residues. CDR1 MDHEN and CDR2 SYDVKM come from the germline V gene. Trimming left V 5 bases short and J 4 bases short, with 9 bases between.

The chain employs TRBV9 and TRBJ2-5; the match to TRBD2 covers 7 bases. The CDR3 length is 15 residues. CDR1 is SGDLS and CDR2 is YYNGEE in the germline V gene. Losses at the gene ends were 4 bases for V and 5 bases for J; bases not matched to a gene: 11. Here the CDR3 reads CASSTGTRGGETQYF. CDR3 bases: TGTGCCAGCAGCACCGGGACCCGGGGAGGGGAGACCCAGTACTTC.

The chain employs TRBV6-1 and TRBJ2-1; weak D call: TRBD2 (6 bases). The CDR3 loop spans 17 amino acids. The germline V gene encodes CDR1 MNHNS and CDR2 SASEGT. V was clipped by 6 bases and J by 1 base, with 19 bases between them. CDR3 protein: CASRHSSGSASYNEQFF. The CDR3 bases are TGTGCCAGCAGGCACTCCAGCGGGTCGGCTTCCTACAATGAGCAGTTCTTC.

The chain joins TRBV7-2 to TRBJ2-7, with a possible D match to TRBD2 (5 bases). The germline V gene encodes CDR1 SGHTA and CDR2 FQGNSA. V lost 1 base and J lost 6, with 13 bases in between. This CDR3 contains 14 residues. Here the CDR3 reads CASSLVGSVGEQYF. The CDR3 DNA is TGTGCCAGCAGCTTAGTTGGTAGCGTAGGCGAGCAGTACTTC. The complete variable domain, with remaining parts taken from reference TRBV7-2 and TRBJ2-7, reads GAGVSQSPSNKVTEKGKDVELRCDPISGHTALYWYRQSLGQGLEFLIYFQGNSAPDKSGLPSDRFSAERTGGSVSTLTIQRTQQEDSAVYLCASSLVGSVGEQYFGPGTRLTVT.

The gene calls are TRBV7-8 and TRBJ2-1; 8 bases match TRBD2. There are 15 residues in the CDR3. Germline-derived CDR1 and CDR2 are SGHVS and FQNEAQ. V lost 2 bases to trimming and J lost 6 bases; unmatched junction nucleotides: 6. The CDR3 is CASSLREGPRNEQFF. The CDR3 DNA reads as TGTGCCAGCAGCTTACGGGAGGGCCCTCGCAATGAGCAGTTCTTC.

This chain joins TRBV7-3 and TRBJ2-3; 12 bases map to TRBD2. After removal of 1 base from V and 2 bases from J, the junction contained 1 base not matched to a gene. Germline V CDR1 and CDR2: SGHTA, FQGTGA. This CDR3 region has 16 residues. CDR3 region: CASSLRLAGDTDTQYF. The CDR3 nucleotides read TGTGCCAGCAGCTTAAGACTAGCGGGGGACACAGATACGCAGTATTTT. Complete variable domain (other parts from reference TRBV7-3 and TRBJ2-3): GAGVSQTPSNKVTEKGKYVELRCDPISGHTALYWYRQSLGQGPEFLIYFQGTGAADDSGLPNDRFFAVRPEGSVSTLKIQRTERGDSAVYLCASSLRLAGDTDTQYFGPGTRLTVL.

The rearrangement uses TRBV5-4 and TRBJ2-7; 9 bases agree with TRBD2. Germline V lookup: CDR1 SGHNT, CDR2 YYREEE (reference sequence). Trimming removed 0 bases from V and 3 bases from J; junction bases left unmatched: 4. The CDR3 loop spans 15 amino acids. CDR3 protein: CASSLGLAESYEQYF. As DNA, the CDR3 is TGTGCCAGCAGCTTGGGACTAGCGGAGAGCTACGAGCAGTACTTC.

The chain joins TRBV11-3 to TRBJ1-1; no reliable D call. The ends were cut back, 8 bases at V and 6 bases at J, with 13 bases in the middle. The CDR3 extends over 12 amino acids. The germline V gene encodes CDR1 SGHNT and CDR2 YENEEA. The CDR3 sequence is CASVEGTSEAFF. The CDR3 region has the DNA TGTGCCAGCGTGGAGGGAACATCTGAAGCTTTCTTT. The variable domain in full, with the rest retrieved from reference TRBV11-3 and TRBJ1-1, is EAGVVQSPRYKIIEKKQPVAFWCNPISGHNTLYWYLQNLGQGPELLIRYENEEAVDDSQLPKDRFSAERLKGVDSTLKIQPAELGDSAVYLCASVEGTSEAFFGQGTRLTVV.

This clonotype occurred a few times. The chain carries TRBV7-9 and TRBJ2-1; the match to TRBD2 covers 9 bases. V gave up 5 bases and J gave up 10 bases; unmatched junction bases: 18. Per the germline V gene, CDR1 is SEHNR and CDR2 is FQNEAQ (reference sequence). The CDR3 is made up of 17 amino acids. The CDR3 protein is CASSPTGVSGSRGEQFF. The CDR3 bases are TGTGCCAGCAGCCCGACGGGGGTTAGCGGGAGCCGCGGAGAGCAGTTCTTC.

This clonotype occurred a few times. This sequence joins TRBV20-1 and TRBJ2-5, with TRBD2 as a possible D gene (6 bases). Germline CDR1 DFQATT, CDR2 SNEGSKA (reference sequence). Deletions cut 3 bases from V and 4 bases from J, with 15 bases between. This CDR3 is 14 amino acids long. The CDR3 bases are TGCAGTGCTAGCCCATGGGCGCGGGGAGAGACCCAGTACTTC. This codes for CSASPWARGETQYF.

The V and J genes are TRBV4-1 and TRBJ2-5; D perhaps matches TRBD2 (5 bases). CDR1 and CDR2 (germline): MGHRA, YSYEKL. V dropped 1 base and J dropped 5 bases, with 8 bases sitting between them. This CDR3 comprises 13 residues. The CDR3 sequence is CASSQGWRETQYF. CDR3 nucleotides: TGCGCCAGCAGCCAAGGATGGAGGGAGACCCAGTACTTC.

This chain joins TRBV7-9 and TRBJ2-2; 9 nucleotides align to TRBD1. The CDR3 extends over 15 amino acids. V trimming: 1 base; J trimming: 10 bases; junction bases outside the gene matches: 7. Germline V gene sequence: CDR1 SEHNR, CDR2 FQNEAQ (reference sequence). In nucleotides, the CDR3 is TGTGCCAGCAGCTTAGGACAGGGGGGGATCGTGGAGCTGTTTTTT. Translated, it gives CASSLGQGGIVELFF.